Presented here are 21 T cell receptor beta chains from one specimen sequenced in a study of blood T cell repertoires in COVID-19. Only in-frame clones appear in the TCRdb table, and some are missing; sequencing was by immunoSEQ multiplex PCR. The table includes fewer than 350,000 clones, roughly nine tenths detected once. The sample consisted of peripheral blood. The receptors come from a man in his forties with active or convalescent COVID-19.

The rearrangement links TRBV7-9 to TRBJ2-2, with 12 nucleotides matching TRBD2. Looked up from germline, CDR1 is SEHNR and CDR2 is FQNEAQ (reference sequence). The CDR3 loop spans 15 amino acids. The V gene end was trimmed by 4 bases and the J gene end by 6 bases; junction bases not matched to a gene: 3. DNA of the CDR3: TGTGCCAGCAGCTACGGACTAGCGGGATCCGGGGAGCTGTTTTTT. Amino acid sequence: CASSYGLAGSGELFF.

This clone has a count of ten or more. The gene calls are TRBV7-6 and TRBJ1-3; D is possibly TRBD1 (5 bases). Looked up from germline, CDR1 is SGHVS and CDR2 is FNYEAQ. The CDR3 loop spans 15 amino acids. V lost 1 base to trimming and J lost 2 bases, with 9 bases between them. CDR3 protein: CASSLDGGAGNTIYF. The DNA for the CDR3 is TGTGCCAGCAGCTTAGATGGGGGGGCTGGAAACACCATATATTTT.

The chain has TRBV6-5 and TRBJ1-2; perhaps TRBD1 as D (6 bases). The CDR3 contains 14 residues. V was cut by 7 bases and J by 8 bases, with 20 bases left in between. Per the germline V gene, CDR1 is MNHEY and CDR2 is SVGAGI. The chain's CDR3 is CASTLGGGASGYTF. The CDR3 DNA follows: TGTGCCAGCACCTTAGGGGGGGGCGCGTCGGGCTACACCTTC.

The rearrangement joins TRBV6-5 to TRBJ1-4; D is possibly TRBD1 (6 bases). The CDR3 covers 15 residues. Germline values: CDR1 MNHEY, CDR2 SVGAGI. V shed 1 base and J shed 2 bases, with 8 bases lying between them. The CDR3 DNA is TGTGCCAGCAGTTACTTTAGGGGGACTAATGAAAAACTGTTTTTT. It translates to CASSYFRGTNEKLFF.

The V gene is TRBV14, the J gene TRBJ1-1; tentative D call: TRBD1 (5 bases). V gave up 4 bases and J gave up 4 bases, with 16 bases separating them. From germline, CDR1 is SGHDN and CDR2 FVKESK. The length of the CDR3 is 15 residues. CDR3 protein: CASSPRGSLGTEAFF. The CDR3 DNA is TGTGCCAGCAGCCCGCGGGGCAGCCTTGGCACTGAAGCTTTCTTT.

The V call is TRBV15, the J call TRBJ1-1; D gene ambiguous. The germline V gene encodes CDR1 LNHNV and CDR2 YYDKDF (reference sequence). The CDR3 spans 16 residues. V was clipped by 5 bases and J by 5 bases, with 21 bases between them. CDR3 sequence reads: CATSHSLGGPKTEAFF. In DNA form, the CDR3 reads TGTGCCACCAGCCACTCCCTGGGAGGGCCTAAAACTGAAGCTTTCTTT.

Here the CDR3 reads CASRLNDRGEAFF. In nucleotides, the CDR3 is TGTGCCAGCAGGCTTAACGACAGGGGCGAAGCTTTCTTT. This sequence joins TRBV12-3 or TRBV12-4 and TRBJ1-1; 8 bases match TRBD1. The CDR3 sequence is 13 residues long. The V segment lost 6 bases and the J segment 8 bases; nucleotides outside the gene matches: 8.

Only one count was recorded for this clone. The V and J genes are TRBV5-4 and TRBJ2-2; TRBD2 agrees at 7 bases. Germline V gives CDR1 SGHNT, CDR2 YYREEE (reference sequence). The CDR3 is 13 amino acids. J was trimmed by 7 bases and V by 0 bases; bases with no gene match: 0. The CDR3 DNA reads TGTGCCAGCAGCTTGGGGGGGGGCGGGGAGCTGTTTTTT. Its translation: CASSLGGGGELFF. The full variable domain, with the rest looked up from reference TRBV5-4 and TRBJ2-2, is ETGVTQSPTHLIKTRGQQVTLRCSSQSGHNTVSWYQQALGQGPQFIFQYYREEENGRGNFPPRFSGLQFPNYSSELNVNALELDDSALYLCASSLGGGGELFFGEGSRLTVL.

The CDR3 reads CASSLYWVGARHTSYNEQFF. In DNA form, the CDR3 reads TGTGCCAGCAGTTTATATTGGGTGGGGGCACGGCACACCTCCTACAATGAGCAGTTCTTC. The V and J genes are TRBV28 and TRBJ2-1, with a weak D call TRBD1 (6 bases). Germline V gene data show CDR1 as MDHEN and CDR2 as SYDVKM. The CDR3 sequence is 20 residues long. V gave up 1 base and J gave up 0 bases, with 22 bases separating them.

This chain links TRBV25-1 with TRBJ2-7; D possibly corresponds to TRBD2 (6 bases). Germline V gene lookup returns CDR1 MGHDK and CDR2 SYGVNS. The CDR3 runs to 12 residues. V dropped 6 bases and J dropped 6 bases, with 12 bases sitting between them. Here the CDR3 reads CASSLGGREQYF. Written as DNA, the CDR3 is TGTGCCAGCAGCCTGGGGGGTCGCGAGCAGTACTTC.

The genes are TRBV7-6 and TRBJ2-7; 8 bases line up with TRBD1. Germline CDR1 reads SGHVS; CDR2 reads FNYEAQ. Germline trimming cut 4 bases from V and 2 bases from J; bases unmatched to any gene: 13. The CDR3 loop spans 17 amino acids. The CDR3, as DNA: TGTGCCAGCAGCTCGATTCTGCCCGGGACAGGAGCCTACGAGCAGTACTTC. It codes for CASSSILPGTGAYEQYF.

V and J are TRBV28 and TRBJ2-2; maybe TRBD1 (6 bases). V lost 5 bases, J lost 6 bases, and 13 bases lay in between. The germline gives CDR1 MDHEN, CDR2 SYDVKM. The CDR3 covers 14 residues. The CDR3 loop reads CASSVRAGAGELFF. In nucleotides, the CDR3 is TGTGCCAGCAGTGTCAGGGCAGGGGCCGGGGAGCTGTTTTTT. Full variable domain (outside the CDR3, taken from reference TRBV28 and TRBJ2-2): DVKVTQSSRYLVKRTGEKVFLECVQDMDHENMFWYRQDPGLGLRLIYFSYDVKMKEKGDIPEGYSVSREKKERFSLILESASTNQTSMYLCASSVRAGAGELFFGEGSRLTVL.

This clone was counted a single time. The gene calls are TRBV30 and TRBJ1-5, with D maybe TRBD1 (5 bases). Trimming removed 1 base at V and 11 bases at J, with 15 bases between. Germline CDR1 reads GTSNPN; CDR2 reads SVGIG (reference sequence). The CDR3 has 13 amino acids. CDR3 coding DNA: TGTGCCTGGAGTGAAGGACATCCCCAGGCCCAGCATTTT. The encoded protein is CAWSEGHPQAQHF.

This chain links TRBV24-1 with TRBJ2-1, with D possibly TRBD1 on 6 matching bases. Germline CDR1 reads KGHDR; CDR2 reads SFDVKD. This CDR3 is built from 14 residues. V gave up 4 bases and J gave up 10 bases, with 16 bases separating them. The CDR3 DNA is TGTGCCACCAGTGACCCAGGACAGATCGAAGAGCAGTTCTTC. Translation: CATSDPGQIEEQFF.

This chain links TRBV5-5 with TRBJ2-7, with TRBD1 matching over 8 bases. V was pared by 0 bases and J by 6 bases, with 11 bases of the junction left unmatched. Per the germline V gene, CDR1 is SGHKS and CDR2 is YYEKEE (reference sequence). CDR3 length: 16 residues. CDR3 DNA sequence: TGTGCCAGCAGCTTGGCCTTCCTTAGCAGGGGGCTCGAGCAGTACTTC. This encodes CASSLAFLSRGLEQYF.

This clone was counted once. V and J are TRBV3-1 (or the pseudogene TRBV3-2) and TRBJ2-7; 10 nucleotides match TRBD2. Unmatched junction bases numbered 6, after V lost 4 bases and J lost 6 bases. Germline-derived CDR1 and CDR2 are LGHDT and YNNKEL (reference sequence). The CDR3 is made up of 14 amino acids. CDR3 DNA sequence: TGTGCCAGCAGCCTCGCTAGCGGGAGTGGCGAGCAGTACTTC. Translation: CASSLASGSGEQYF.

The chain has TRBV4-1 and TRBJ1-5; unclear D gene. The CDR3 extends over 15 amino acids. The germline gives CDR1 MGHRA, CDR2 YSYEKL. V lost 0 bases, J lost 6 bases, and 12 bases lay in between. The DNA for the CDR3 is TGCGCCAGCAGCCAAGATAGTGGAGTTGGTCAGCCCCAGCATTTT. It translates to CASSQDSGVGQPQHF.

The rearrangement links TRBV5-1 to TRBJ1-3, with D maybe TRBD1 (6 bases). This CDR3 contains 16 residues. V was cut by 5 bases and J by 0 bases, with 15 bases left in between. Germline CDR1 reads SGHRS; CDR2 reads YFSETQ. CDR3 coding DNA: TGCGCCAGCAGACCCGGGGGGGCAGACTCTGGAAACACCATATATTTT. It specifies CASRPGGADSGNTIYF.

The rearrangement uses TRBV6-5 and TRBJ1-6; D uncertain. The germline V gene has CDR1 MNHEY and CDR2 SVGAGI. V lost 4 bases and J lost 2, with 9 bases in between. The CDR3 length is 15 residues. The CDR3 spells CASSLGSPYNSPLHF. The DNA of the CDR3 is TGTGCCAGCAGTTTAGGGAGCCCCTATAATTCACCCCTCCACTTT.

This chain joins TRBV6-5 and TRBJ2-2; 7 positions agree with TRBD1. J gave up 7 bases and V 2 bases, and 4 bases lay outside the gene matches. The CDR3 is 14 amino acids. Germline V lookup: CDR1 MNHEY, CDR2 SVGAGI. The CDR3 sequence is CASSYESGGGELFF. CDR3 nucleotides: TGTGCCAGCAGTTACGAGTCAGGGGGCGGGGAGCTGTTTTTT.

The genes are TRBV9 and TRBJ1-5; the D gene is possibly TRBD1 (5 bases). This CDR3 spans 13 amino acids. Germline CDR1 reads SGDLS; CDR2 reads YYNGEE. The V gene lost 7 bases and the J gene lost 1 base, with 9 bases spanning the gap. The CDR3 reads CASSQGSNQPQHF. The DNA for the CDR3 is TGTGCCAGCTCGCAGGGCAGCAATCAGCCCCAGCATTTT.